This TCR beta chain was sequenced in a study of T cells after yellow fever vaccination. Study results and caveats: Clonotype sharing between CD4 and CD8 compartments was small.

V lost 5 bases to trimming and J lost 7 bases, with 20 bases between them. The CDR3 sequence is 15 residues long. Germline V lookup: CDR1 MNHEY, CDR2 SVGAGI. A word on this clonotype: Its antigen is still unknown.

TCRdb reprocessed the 5' RACE reads via MiXCR and lists one record per CDR3 protein. The table includes approximately 340,000 distinct CDR3 sequences, 8.5% to 9% detected once. The chain employs TRBV6-5 and TRBJ2-5; tentatively, D is TRBD2 (6 bases). Sequences were derived from PBMCs, sampled on the day of the first yellow fever vaccination. The clonotype comes from a man younger than 35 who received the YFV17D yellow fever vaccine. Here the CDR3 DNA reads TGTGCCAGCAGTACTCGGACGGGAGTAGTTGCGACCCAGTACTTC. This encodes CASSTRTGVVATQYF.